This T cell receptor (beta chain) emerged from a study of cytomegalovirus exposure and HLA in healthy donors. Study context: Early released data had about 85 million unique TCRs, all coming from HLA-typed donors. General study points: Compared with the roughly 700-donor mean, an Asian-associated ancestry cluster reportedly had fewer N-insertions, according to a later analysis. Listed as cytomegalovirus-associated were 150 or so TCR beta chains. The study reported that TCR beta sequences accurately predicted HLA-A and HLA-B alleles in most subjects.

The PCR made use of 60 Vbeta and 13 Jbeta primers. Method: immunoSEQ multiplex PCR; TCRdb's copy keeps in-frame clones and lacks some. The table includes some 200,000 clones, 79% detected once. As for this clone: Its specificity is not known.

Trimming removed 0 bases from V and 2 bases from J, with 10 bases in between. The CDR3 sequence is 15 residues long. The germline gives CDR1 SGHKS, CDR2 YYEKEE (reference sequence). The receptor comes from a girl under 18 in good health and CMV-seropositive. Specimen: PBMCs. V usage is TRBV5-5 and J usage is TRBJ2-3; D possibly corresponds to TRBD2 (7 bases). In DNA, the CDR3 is TGTGCCAGCAGCTTGGGAGGGGGGGCCACAGATACGCAGTATTTT. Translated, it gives CASSLGGGATDTQYF.